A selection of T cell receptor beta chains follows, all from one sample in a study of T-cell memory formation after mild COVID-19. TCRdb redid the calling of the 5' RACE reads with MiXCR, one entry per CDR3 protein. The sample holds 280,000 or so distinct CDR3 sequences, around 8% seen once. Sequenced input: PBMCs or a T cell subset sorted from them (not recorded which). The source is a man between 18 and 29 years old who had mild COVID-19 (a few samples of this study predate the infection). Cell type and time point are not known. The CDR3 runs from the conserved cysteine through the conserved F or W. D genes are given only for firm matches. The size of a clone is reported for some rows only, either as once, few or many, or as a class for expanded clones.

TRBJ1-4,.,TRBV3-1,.,TGTGCCAGCAGCCCTCGGACGGGAATGTTTGGGGAAGAAAAACTGTTTTTT,CASSPRTGMFGEEKLFF
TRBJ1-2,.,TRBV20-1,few,TGCAGTGCTAGTGGTGGGCCGAGCTATGGCTACACCTTC,CSASGGPSYGYTF
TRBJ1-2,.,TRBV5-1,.,TGCGCCACCAAGCAGGAGGAGAAAGGGGAAACGGAAGGCTACACCTTC,CATKQEEKGETEGYTF
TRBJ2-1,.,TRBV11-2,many,TGTGCCAGCAGCTTAGAGCTCCTGTCCTACAATGAGCAGTTCTTC,CASSLELLSYNEQFF
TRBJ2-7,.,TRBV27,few,TGTGCCAGCAGTTTCGATGTGAGCTACGAGCAGTACTTC,CASSFDVSYEQYF
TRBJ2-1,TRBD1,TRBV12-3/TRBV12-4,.,TGTGCCAGCAGTACGAGCGGGACAGGGGGATATGAGCAGTTCTTC,CASSTSGTGGYEQFF
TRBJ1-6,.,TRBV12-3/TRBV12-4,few,TGTGCCAGCAGTTTCATGGCTGTGGACTCACCCCTCCACTTT,CASSFMAVDSPLHF
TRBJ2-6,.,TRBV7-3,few,TGTGCCAGCAGCCCGCCAAGCTCTGGGGCCAACGTCCTGACTTTC,CASSPPSSGANVLTF
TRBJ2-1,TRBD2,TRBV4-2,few,TGTGCCAGCAGCCAAGTCTCGCGGGGGGAGAGCGGCCAGTTCTTC,CASSQVSRGESGQFF
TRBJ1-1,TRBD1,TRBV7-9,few,TGTGCCAGCAGCCGGGACAGCGACACTGAAGCTTTCTTT,CASSRDSDTEAFF
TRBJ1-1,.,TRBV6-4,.,TGTGCCAGCAGTATAGATGAGCTGGACGTGAACACTGAAGCTTTCTTT,CASSIDELDVNTEAFF
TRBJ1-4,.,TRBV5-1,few,TGCGCCAGCAGGGACGTGAAGGGGGGTGAAAAACTGTTTTTT,CASRDVKGGEKLFF
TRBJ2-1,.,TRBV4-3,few,TGCGCCAGCAGCCAAGATTGGACACCGGGGAATGAGCAGTTCTTC,CASSQDWTPGNEQFF
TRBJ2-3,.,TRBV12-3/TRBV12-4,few,TGTGCCAGCAGTTTCGGGGGGCTTTTAGATACGCAGTATTTT,CASSFGGLLDTQYF
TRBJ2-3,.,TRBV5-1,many,TGCGCCAGCAGCTTCCCCCTCGTCACAGATACGCAGTATTTT,CASSFPLVTDTQYF
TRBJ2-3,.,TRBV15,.,TGTGCCACCAGCAGAGTTGGGGGTGATCAGAGCACAGATACGCAGTATTTT,CATSRVGGDQSTDTQYF
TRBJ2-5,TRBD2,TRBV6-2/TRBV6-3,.,TGTGCCAGCAGCCGGGAGGGACTAGCGGGCGCGGCGGGGGAGACCCAGTACTTC,CASSREGLAGAAGETQYF
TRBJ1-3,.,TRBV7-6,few,TGTGCCAGCAGCCCAATGACCGGAAACCGAAACACCATATATTTT,CASSPMTGNRNTIYF
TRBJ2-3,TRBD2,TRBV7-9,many,TGTGCCAGCAGCCCCGATCTAGCGGGGGGGAATACGCAGTATTTT,CASSPDLAGGNTQYF
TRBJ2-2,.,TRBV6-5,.,TGTGCCAGCAAGAGGGTGGGCGACACCGGGGAGCTGTTTTTT,CASKRVGDTGELFF
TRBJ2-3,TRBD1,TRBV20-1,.,TGCAGTGCGAGGGACAGGGGGATGGATACGCAGTATTTT,CSARDRGMDTQYF
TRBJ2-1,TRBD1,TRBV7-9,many,TGTGCCAGCAGCCTTCCGGGACAGGGTTCTTACAATGAGCAGTTCTTC,CASSLPGQGSYNEQFF
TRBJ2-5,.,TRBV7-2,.,TGTGCCAGCAGCTTAGTCAGGGGAGGGGAGACCCAGTACTTC,CASSLVRGGETQYF
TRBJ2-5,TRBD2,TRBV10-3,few,TGTGCCATCAGTCCAACTAGCGGGGAAGAGACCCAGTACTTC,CAISPTSGEETQYF
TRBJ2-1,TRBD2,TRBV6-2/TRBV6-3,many,TGTGCCAGCAGTTACGAGGTAGCGGGGGCAAATGAGCAGTTCTTC,CASSYEVAGANEQFF
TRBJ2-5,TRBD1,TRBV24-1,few,TGTGCCACCAGTGGAAAGGGGGCAGGAGAGACCCAGTACTTC,CATSGKGAGETQYF
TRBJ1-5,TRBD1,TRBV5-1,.,TGCGCCAGCAGCTTGTTCGGACAGGGTGATCAGCCCCAGCATTTT,CASSLFGQGDQPQHF
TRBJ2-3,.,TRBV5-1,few,TGCGCCAGCAGCTTGCAGGGTCGCACAGATACGCAGTATTTT,CASSLQGRTDTQYF
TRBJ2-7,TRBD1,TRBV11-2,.,TGTGCCAGCAGCTCATCGGGACAGCCCTACGAGCAGTACTTC,CASSSSGQPYEQYF